This is a list of T cell receptor beta chains from one sample in a study of response to subunit inactivated influenza vaccine. Via MiXCR, TCRdb re-called the RT-PCR reads, giving one row per CDR3 protein. The table lists a few hundred thousand distinct CDR3 sequences, approximately 14% of them singletons, with over 8.5% in the top ten. The source material was PBMCs from blood, sampled 11 to 12 days after vaccination. All receptors derive from a man aged 50-59 years who received an inactivated influenza vaccine. Each CDR3 is given with its conserved first and last residue. The D gene is left open where the match is weak. Clone size is given for some rows only: seen once, a few or many times, or a class if the clone is expanded.

>16|TRBD1|TRBJ2-2|-|TRBV20-1
CSARGQGSLNTGELFF
TGCAGTGCTAGGGGACAGGGGTCATTGAACACCGGGGAGCTGTTTTTT
>13|-|TRBJ2-1|few|TRBV6-1
CASRLTSYNEQFF
TGTGCCAGCAGACTGACTAGCTACAATGAGCAGTTCTTC
>15|-|TRBJ1-2|-|TRBV9
CASGGPGPDSYGYTF
TGTGCCAGCGGGGGGCCAGGGCCTGATAGTTATGGCTACACCTTC
>14|-|TRBJ2-5|-|TRBV9
CASSKGGLEETQYF
TGTGCCAGCAGTAAGGGGGGACTCGAAGAGACCCAGTACTTC
>13|-|TRBJ1-1|few|TRBV20-1
CSARDHRNTEAFF
TGCAGTGCTAGAGATCACCGGAACACTGAAGCTTTCTTT
>15|TRBD1|TRBJ2-4|-|TRBV7-9
CASSPGQGVKNIQYF
TGTGCCAGCAGCCCGGGACAGGGAGTAAAAAACATTCAGTACTTC
>11|TRBD1|TRBJ2-1|-|TRBV6-2/TRBV6-3
CASRKAGQGFF
TGTGCCAGCAGAAAAGCGGGACAGGGGTTCTTC
>15|-|TRBJ1-1|many|TRBV6-5
CASSYSNTGNTEAFF
TGTGCCAGCAGTTACTCGAATACAGGGAACACTGAAGCTTTCTTT
>13|-|TRBJ1-2|many|TRBV11-2
CASSLDLGDGYTF
TGTGCCAGCAGCTTAGATCTCGGCGATGGCTACACCTTC
>13|-|TRBJ1-5|-|TRBV10-2
CASKSVSNQPQHF
TGCGCCAGCAAATCAGTTAGCAATCAGCCCCAGCATTTT
>12|-|TRBJ1-4|-|TRBV20-1
CSARQENEKLFF
TGCAGTGCAAGACAGGAAAATGAAAAACTGTTTTTT
>13|-|TRBJ2-5|few|TRBV7-8
CASSLGGAGTQYF
TGTGCCAGCAGCTTAGGGGGGGCTGGGACCCAGTACTTC
>12|-|TRBJ2-1|-|TRBV29-1
CSVDQNLNEQFF
TGCAGCGTTGACCAAAACCTTAATGAGCAGTTCTTC
>16|TRBD1|TRBJ2-3|-|TRBV4-2
CASSQDYRGLKDTQYF
TGTGCCAGCAGCCAAGATTACAGGGGGCTTAAAGATACGCAGTATTTT
>13|-|TRBJ1-2|few|TRBV2
CASIGDFFYGYTF
TGTGCCAGCATCGGAGATTTTTTCTATGGCTACACCTTC
>15|TRBD2|TRBJ2-3|few|TRBV6-2/TRBV6-3
CASSYSSLAGSTQYF
TGTGCCAGCAGTTACTCGAGTCTAGCGGGATCTACGCAGTATTTT
>13|-|TRBJ2-5|few|TRBV7-2
CASSWGGLETQYF
TGTGCCAGCAGCTGGGGGGGCTTGGAGACCCAGTACTTC
>15|-|TRBJ1-6|few|TRBV5-1
CASSQGNSDNSPLHF
TGCGCCAGCAGTCAGGGGAACTCCGATAATTCACCCCTCCACTTT
>17|TRBD1|TRBJ2-2|few|TRBV19
CASRPGSGQAKTGELFF
TGTGCCAGTCGCCCAGGTAGTGGACAGGCGAAAACCGGGGAGCTGTTTTTT
>14|TRBD1|TRBJ2-7|few|TRBV10-3
CAISGTGGDYEQYF
TGTGCCATCAGCGGGACAGGGGGGGACTACGAGCAGTACTTC
>11|-|TRBJ2-3|-|TRBV20-1
CSARKKDTQYF
TGCAGTGCTAGAAAGAAAGATACGCAGTATTTT
>16|TRBD2|TRBJ2-1|few|TRBV29-1
CSAQMASGGFRNEQFF
TGCAGCGCCCAAATGGCTAGCGGGGGGTTTAGGAATGAGCAGTTCTTC
>14|-|TRBJ2-3|few|TRBV2
CASKKDRRTDTQYF
TGTGCCAGCAAGAAGGACAGACGCACAGATACGCAGTATTTT
>16|TRBD1|TRBJ2-1|-|TRBV18
CASSPRGDRVDNEQFF
TGTGCCAGCTCACCACGAGGGGACAGGGTGGACAATGAGCAGTTCTTC
>14|-|TRBJ2-7|-|TRBV5-6
CASSGGTTAYEQYF
TGTGCCAGCAGTGGGGGGACAACTGCCTACGAGCAGTACTTC
>15|TRBD1|TRBJ2-1|few|TRBV10-3
CAISAGTGTRNEQFF
TGTGCCATCAGCGCCGGGACAGGTACCCGCAATGAGCAGTTCTTC
>15|TRBD2|TRBJ2-7|-|TRBV5-1
CASSFWGGGPWEQYF
TGCGCCAGCAGCTTTTGGGGCGGGGGGCCGTGGGAGCAGTACTTC
>16|TRBD1|TRBJ2-1|-|TRBV7-9
CASSSVWGQGGNEQFF
TGTGCCAGCAGCTCCGTCTGGGGACAGGGGGGGAATGAGCAGTTCTTC
>14|-|TRBJ1-6|-|TRBV7-9
CASTFAAYNSPLHF
TGTGCCAGCACCTTCGCGGCCTATAATTCACCCCTCCACTTT
>15|-|TRBJ2-5|-|TRBV7-6
CASSERGNLQETQYF
TGTGCCAGCAGCGAGAGGGGGAACCTCCAAGAGACCCAGTACTTC
>15|-|TRBJ2-5|-|TRBV4-2
CASSQGTVPQETQYF
TGTGCCAGCAGCCAAGGCACGGTCCCCCAAGAGACCCAGTACTTC
>17|-|TRBJ1-2|-|TRBV4-1
CASSSLFRQAWRNGYTF
TGCGCCAGCAGCAGCCTCTTCAGACAGGCGTGGAGGAATGGCTACACCTTC
>16|TRBD2|TRBJ2-3|-|TRBV3-1
CASSHSTSGRADTQYF
TGTGCCAGCAGCCACTCCACCTCGGGGAGGGCGGATACGCAGTATTTT
>13|-|TRBJ2-7|-|TRBV5-2
CAMGPGLLCWQYF
TGTGCCATGGGCCCCGGGCTCCTCTGCTGGCAGTACTTC
>15|-|TRBJ2-1|-|TRBV6-5
CASSYSTGTHNEQFF
TGTGCCAGCAGTTACTCGACTGGGACTCACAATGAGCAGTTCTTC
>12|TRBD2|TRBJ2-7|-|TRBV3-1
CASSRLAGDQYF
TGTGCCAGCAGCCGACTAGCGGGGGATCAGTACTTC
>15|TRBD1|TRBJ1-6|-|TRBV5-1
CASSEKGQGGSPLHF
TGCGCCAGCAGCGAAAAAGGACAGGGCGGTTCACCCCTCCACTTT
>13|-|TRBJ2-1|-|TRBV29-1
CSVDLGFYNEQFF
TGCAGCGTTGATTTGGGGTTTTACAATGAGCAGTTCTTC
>24|TRBD2|TRBJ2-1|-|TRBV11-2
CASSLDGRLAGGKQERSSYNEQFF
TGTGCCAGCAGCTTAGACGGCCGACTAGCGGGGGGTAAGCAGGAAAGAAGCTCCTACAATGAGCAGTTCTTC
>15|TRBD2|TRBJ2-1|few|TRBV27
CASSFALAGVNEQFF
TGTGCCAGCAGTTTCGCACTAGCGGGAGTCAATGAGCAGTTCTTC
>15|-|TRBJ2-1|-|TRBV12-3/TRBV12-4
CASSFSGYRVNEQFF
TGTGCCAGCAGTTTTTCAGGGTATAGGGTCAATGAGCAGTTCTTC